The present T cell receptor (beta chain) was sequenced within a study of PD-L1 blockade in urothelial cancer (dated by TCRdb to 2017 to 2019). For the study in its entirety: Every patient began therapy in the mid-2010s and was given atezolizumab 1,200 mg intravenously every 3 weeks. About 85% of the roughly 29 patients were identified as males with urothelial cancer of bladder origin, and a prior smoking history was reported by 18 of 29 patients. Patients had an ECOG performance status of 0 or 1 and had received between 0 and 3 prior chemotherapy regimens. Blood samples were analyzed at 3 weeks after treatment start (second dose) and at 6 weeks after treatment start. Blood samples yielded a median of roughly 140,000 T cells and roughly 83,000 unique TCRs, with median clonality approximately 0.08. An exploratory multi-omic analysis was conducted of the somatic, immune and clinical correlates of response to PD-L1 blockade with atezolizumab in urothelial cancer. Pretreatment tumor samples, along with matched peripheral blood collected serially before and after atezolizumab treatment, underwent TCR sequencing. Durable clinical benefit meant progression-free survival longer than 6 months, and TCR features were also tested against progression-free and overall survival. In the same patients, pretreatment tumors underwent whole exome sequencing and RNA sequencing in addition to TCR sequencing. Fewer than ten patients reached durable clinical benefit, while 15 to 25 patients did not. Under 30 patients had pretreatment blood TCR-seq, some 25 had at least one posttreatment blood collection, and some 25 had tumor TCR-seq. Summary of the overall study and its limitations: A pretreatment peripheral blood TCR clonality below the median was linked to improved progression-free and overall survival. Because the sample size was small (n of about 27) and many exploratory analyses were performed, the results are intended to be hypothesis-generating. At 3 weeks after the start of treatment, tumor-associated TCR clones in peripheral blood had expanded more in patients with durable benefit (n of about 20, p = 0.022).

Sample time point, as interpreted from the label and publication: peripheral blood 6 weeks after treatment start. The cohort comprised fewer than 35 patients with locally advanced or metastatic urothelial carcinoma treated at Memorial Sloan Kettering on a trial protocol. Peripheral blood mononuclear cells were collected pretreatment and during treatment, with between 1 and 8 total time points per patient. The Qiagen DNeasy Blood extraction kit was used to purify genomic DNA from total PBMCs and from tumor samples. PBMCs were collected pretreatment and during treatment, and were isolated and stored as previously described. To estimate absolute template abundance from read counts, synthetic TCR analog templates were spiked into each PCR. The immunoSEQ assay was used to amplify TCRbeta CDR3 regions from genomic DNA with bias-controlled V and J gene primers. Sequencing of rearranged TCRbeta segments was done at approximately 20X coverage. As for how the authors treated the data: Sequencing errors were corrected by clustering and CDR3s were annotated against IMGT to assign V, D and J genes. Downstream analyses used only productive TCRbeta rearrangements, leaving out any out-of-frame or stop-codon sequences. Clonality was calculated as one minus the Shannon entropy normalized by the log of the number of unique productive sequences. Fisher's exact test with Benjamini-Hochberg correction, at a threshold of adjusted p below 0.01, was used to find clones that differed between time points or between blood and tumor. TCRdb limited this immuneACCESS table to in-frame rearrangements with V and J called. A share of clones is missing; checked studies link under half to unresolved V genes, and the rest is unexplained. V and J calls and clone size are given by that table; D and trimming were obtained from the DNA. This sample is represented by tens of thousands of clones; around 84% of them were singletons. 2% to 3% of the sample is held by the ten biggest clonotypes.

Comment on this clone: Its target antigen remains unknown. Within one base of it there is no much larger clone, and no base qualities were kept.

V ends up 2 bases short and J 6 bases short, with an unmatched junction base count of 8. The cysteine opens and the phenylalanine closes a CDR3 of 16 amino acids. The entry retains the CDR3 DNA only, 48 bases that are in frame from base 1. Based on the germline V gene, the CDR1 and CDR2 sequences are SGHRS and YFSETQ. In this chain, TRBV5-1 is recombined with TRBJ1-4; 9 bases in the middle match TRBD1. The input for sequencing was PBMCs, taken around atezolizumab (anti-PD-L1) treatment. The TCR comes from a man aged 65 to 79 with urothelial cancer. The CDR3 region has the sequence CASSFTGTGRDEKLFF. The DNA sequence reads TGCGCCAGCAGCTTTACGGGGACAGGGAGAGATGAAAAACTGTTTTTT.